Presented here are 23 T cell receptor beta chains from one specimen sequenced in a study of radiotherapy plus CTLA-4 blockade in lung cancer. Repertoires were generated with immunoSEQ multiplex PCR, while TCRdb's copy carries only in-frame clones and drops some. The table lists roughly 93,000 clones, about 81% of them singletons. The sequences come from peripheral blood, collected from a patient treated with radiotherapy plus ipilimumab. These TCRs come from a human donor with non-small cell lung cancer who had a partial response to radiotherapy plus ipilimumab.

This clone was counted only a few times. The chain carries TRBV7-6 and TRBJ2-1; D may be TRBD2 (6 bases). This CDR3 contains 16 residues. Trimming left V 1 base short and J 0 bases short, with 10 bases between. Germline loops: CDR1 SGHVS, CDR2 FNYEAQ. In DNA, the CDR3 is TGTGCCAGCAGCTTAGAGCGGGCGGTCTCCTACAATGAGCAGTTCTTC. Protein sequence: CASSLERAVSYNEQFF.

The CDR3 nucleotides read TGTGCCAGCTCACCCAGAGGACAGAATTATGGCTACACCTTC. Protein sequence: CASSPRGQNYGYTF. The V call is TRBV18, the J call TRBJ1-2, with a possible D match to TRBD1 (6 bases). The V gene's germline CDR1 is KGHSH and CDR2 LQKENI. This CDR3 is built from 14 residues. V shed 3 bases and J shed 5 bases, with 13 bases lying between them. Full variable domain (missing parts from reference TRBV18 and TRBJ1-2): NAGVMQNPRHLVRRRGQEARLRCSPMKGHSHVYWYRQLPEEGLKFMVYLQKENIIDESGMPKERFSAEFPKEGPSILRIQQVVRGDSAAYFCASSPRGQNYGYTFGSGTRLTVV.

The genes are TRBV5-1 and TRBJ2-1, with 9 bases aligning to TRBD2. Germline V gene data show CDR1 as SGHRS and CDR2 as YFSETQ. This CDR3 comprises 15 residues. Trimming at V came to 0 bases and at J to 8 bases, leaving 6 bases not matched to a gene. The CDR3 reads CASSLGSGSSDEQFF. CDR3 DNA: TGCGCCAGCAGCTTGGGTAGCGGGAGCAGCGATGAGCAGTTCTTC.

The DNA of the CDR3 is TGTGCCAGCTCTGGTGACAGGAACACTGAAGCTTTCTTT. Its translation: CASSGDRNTEAFF. The V call is TRBV18, the J call TRBJ1-1; TRBD1 might be the D (5 bases). With 6 bases removed from V and 1 base from J, the gap between germline ends came to 9 bases. From germline, CDR1 is KGHSH and CDR2 LQKENI. This CDR3 spans 13 amino acids.

The CDR3 DNA sequence: TGTGCCAGCAGTTTAGGTGGGGCGGCTAATGAAAAACTGTTTTTT. Its translation: CASSLGGAANEKLFF. The chain couples TRBV28 to TRBJ1-4; tentative D call: TRBD1 (5 bases). Germline lookup yields CDR1 MDHEN and CDR2 SYDVKM. The CDR3 contains 15 residues. Trimming stripped 2 bases from V and 3 bases from J, with 10 bases between.

V and J are TRBV2 and TRBJ2-1, with TRBD2 matching over 13 bases. V shed 6 bases, J shed 7 bases, and the junction held 6 bases outside the gene matches. There are 15 residues in the CDR3. CDR1 and CDR2 from the germline V gene are SNHLY and FYNNEI. CDR3 residues: CASSGTSGKYNEQFF. In DNA, the CDR3 is TGTGCCAGCAGCGGGACTAGCGGGAAGTATAATGAGCAGTTCTTC.

This rearrangement joins TRBV6-7 to TRBJ1-1; no firm D call. TRBV6-7 is annotated as an ORF whose role is uncertain. V was shortened by 0 bases and J by 0 bases, with 5 bases between the two germline ends. CDR3 size: 14 residues. The CDR3 region has the DNA TGTGCCAGCAGTTACTCGTCGGTGAACACTGAAGCTTTCTTT. It yields the protein CASSYSSVNTEAFF.

The rearrangement uses TRBV28 and TRBJ1-5; D is perhaps TRBD1 (6 bases). Germline CDR1 and CDR2: MDHEN and SYDVKM. V shed 3 bases and J shed 4 bases, with 22 bases lying between them. The CDR3 contains 18 residues. In DNA, the CDR3 is TGTGCCAGCAGTTTCCAAGGTCTAAGGAACAGGGTGAATCAGCCCCAGCATTTT. Protein sequence: CASSFQGLRNRVNQPQHF.

CDR3 in DNA: TGTGCCAGCAGGGGGGAGGAGGGGTGGCAAGAGACCCAGTACTTC. Its translation is CASRGEEGWQETQYF. The rearrangement uses TRBV2 and TRBJ2-5; tentative D call: TRBD2 (6 bases). V lost 6 bases and J lost 2, with 16 bases in between. The CDR3 extends over 15 amino acids. The germline CDR1 and CDR2 sequences are SNHLY and FYNNEI.

The table lists this clone with a count of one. The chain has TRBV19 and TRBJ2-7, with D possibly being TRBD1 (6 bases). The CDR3 length is 14 residues. Deletions cut 4 bases from V and 6 bases from J, with 16 bases between. Germline CDR1 is LNHDA and CDR2 is SQIVND (reference sequence). The CDR3 loop is CASSTGPEGGEQYF. In nucleotides, the CDR3 is TGTGCCAGTAGTACCGGCCCAGAAGGGGGCGAGCAGTACTTC.

This clone was observed a few times. The chain has TRBV6-1 and TRBJ2-7; tentatively, D is TRBD1 (5 bases). In germline, CDR1 is MNHNS, CDR2 SASEGT. Trimming left V 9 bases short and J 7 bases short, with 16 bases between. CDR3 length equals 12 residues. For the CDR3, the DNA is TGTGCCAGTAGCAGGCCTTACAGGGAGCAGTACTTC. Its translation: CASSRPYREQYF.

The V gene is TRBV25-1, the J gene TRBJ2-3, with D perhaps matching TRBD2 (5 bases). The ends were cut back, 2 bases at V and 0 bases at J, with 6 bases in the middle. This CDR3 region has 14 residues. Germline CDR1 MGHDK, CDR2 SYGVNS. This chain's CDR3 is CASSESGSTDTQYF. The CDR3 DNA follows: TGTGCCAGCAGTGAAAGCGGAAGCACAGATACGCAGTATTTT.

The J gene is TRBJ2-7, the V gene TRBV7-3; 9 bases fit TRBD1. Germline CDR1 reads SGHTA; CDR2 reads FQGTGA. J was trimmed by 7 bases and V by 5 bases; bases with no gene match: 12. The CDR3 covers 15 residues. The CDR3 coding sequence is TGTGCCAGCAGCCCCTCCGGGACAGGGTCGGATGAGCAGTACTTC. It specifies CASSPSGTGSDEQYF.

The rearrangement uses TRBV2 and TRBJ1-5, with D tentatively TRBD1 (6 bases). Trimming removed 8 bases from V and 2 bases from J, with 7 bases in between. Germline-derived CDR1 and CDR2 are SNHLY and FYNNEI. There are 12 residues in the CDR3. CDR3 nucleotides: TGTGCCAGCCGACAGGGCAATCAGCCCCAGCATTTT. Translating it yields CASRQGNQPQHF.

This chain joins TRBV4-2 and TRBJ1-1; D may be TRBD1 (5 bases). The CDR3 runs to 15 residues. Trimming shortened V by 0 bases and J by 4 bases, and 12 bases separated the two germline ends. The germline V gene encodes CDR1 LGHNA and CDR2 YNFKEQ. CDR3 residues: CASSQETGGVTEAFF. CDR3 nucleotide sequence: TGTGCCAGCAGCCAAGAAACCGGGGGGGTCACTGAAGCTTTCTTT.

Details on this clone: The identical CDR3 is also encoded by other nucleotide sequences in the sample. J is TRBJ2-7 and V is TRBV18, with D unclear. V lost 3 bases and J lost 2, with 5 bases in between. The CDR3 runs 12 residues. Germline V gives CDR1 KGHSH, CDR2 LQKENI. CDR3 coding DNA: TGTGCCAGCTCACCCACACCCTACGAGCAGTACTTC. Residues: CASSPTPYEQYF.

This clone appeared a single time. The V gene is TRBV5-1, the J gene TRBJ1-3; 9 nucleotides line up with TRBD1. The CDR3 totals 15 residues. CDR1 SGHRS and CDR2 YFSETQ come from the germline V gene. V dropped 4 bases and J dropped 1; count of bases not matched to a gene: 3. The CDR3 sequence: CASSRDRGSGNTIYF. The CDR3 DNA reads as TGCGCCAGCAGCCGAGACAGGGGGTCTGGAAACACCATATATTTT.

This chain connects TRBV15 to TRBJ1-2; 12 nucleotides line up with TRBD1. This CDR3 contains 16 residues. Germline V gives CDR1 LNHNV, CDR2 YYDKDF (reference sequence). V trimming: 0 bases; J trimming: 3 bases; junction bases outside the gene matches: 2. CDR3 region: CATSREGTGGDYGYTF. The CDR3 nucleotides are TGTGCCACCAGCAGAGAGGGGACAGGGGGCGACTATGGCTACACCTTC.

A few counts support this clone. The J gene is TRBJ2-2, the V gene TRBV4-2; TRBD2 matches at 7 bases. The germline V gene encodes CDR1 LGHNA and CDR2 YNFKEQ. The CDR3 spans 16 residues. The V segment lost 6 bases and the J segment 1 base; nucleotides outside the gene matches: 8. The CDR3 loop reads CASSPSGAKNTGELFF. In DNA form, the CDR3 reads TGTGCCAGCAGTCCTAGCGGAGCCAAGAACACCGGGGAGCTGTTTTTT.

The chain links TRBV7-8 to TRBJ1-3, with D perhaps TRBD1 (6 bases). V lost 3 bases, J lost 4 bases, and 13 bases lay in between. The germline V gene has CDR1 SGHVS and CDR2 FQNEAQ. This CDR3 contains 15 residues. The CDR3 coding sequence is TGTGCCAGCAGCTTGACAGGTTTAGGAGGAAACACCATATATTTT. Residues: CASSLTGLGGNTIYF.

Turning to this clone: Other DNA sequences in this sample translate to the same CDR3. This chain links TRBV18 with TRBJ1-5; 9 bases are a match to TRBD1. Losses at the gene ends were 2 bases for V and 7 bases for J; bases not matched to a gene: 0. Germline CDR1 KGHSH, CDR2 LQKENI. CDR3 size: 13 residues. CDR3 protein: CASSPDRGQPQHF. Here the CDR3 DNA reads TGTGCCAGCTCACCAGACAGGGGGCAGCCCCAGCATTTT.

The CDR3 sequence: CSGSGGYNEQFF. CDR3 sequence (DNA): TGCAGTGGGAGCGGGGGTTACAATGAGCAGTTCTTC. V and J are TRBV29-1 and TRBJ2-1; TRBD2 aligns across 8 bases. The CDR3 spans 12 residues. In germline, CDR1 is SQVTM, CDR2 ANQGSEA.

This clone was counted only a few times. The chain uses TRBV7-2 and TRBJ2-5; unclear D gene. V was pared by 5 bases and J by 6 bases, with 13 bases between. This CDR3 is 13 amino acids long. CDR1 and CDR2 (germline): SGHTA, FQGNSA. The CDR3, as DNA: TGTGCCAGCAGCCCTGACTGGTCTAAGACCCAGTACTTC. It is translated as CASSPDWSKTQYF.